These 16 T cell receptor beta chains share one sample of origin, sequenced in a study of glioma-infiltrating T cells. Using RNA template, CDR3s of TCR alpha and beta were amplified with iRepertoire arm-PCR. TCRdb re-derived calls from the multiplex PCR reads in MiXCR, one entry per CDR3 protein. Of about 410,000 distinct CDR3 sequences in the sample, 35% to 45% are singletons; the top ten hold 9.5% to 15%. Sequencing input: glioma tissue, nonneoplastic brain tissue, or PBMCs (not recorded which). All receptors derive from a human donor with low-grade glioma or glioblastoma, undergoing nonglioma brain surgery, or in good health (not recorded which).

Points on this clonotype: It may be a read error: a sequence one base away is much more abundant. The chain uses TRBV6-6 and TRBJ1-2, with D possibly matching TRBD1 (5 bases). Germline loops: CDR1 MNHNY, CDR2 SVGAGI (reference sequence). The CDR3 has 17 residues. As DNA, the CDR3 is TGTGCCAGCAGTTACTCGAGATTGACAGCCCGTAACCATGGCTACACCTTC. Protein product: CASSYSRLTARNHGYTF.

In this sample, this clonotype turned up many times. CDR3 nucleotide sequence: TGTGCCAGCAGTTCAAACAGGGTAGACTACAATGAGCAGTTCTTC. Translated: CASSSNRVDYNEQFF. The genes are TRBV28 and TRBJ2-1; TRBD1 is a possible D gene (6 bases). Germline CDR1 reads MDHEN; CDR2 reads SYDVKM. V lost 4 bases and J lost 3, with 13 bases in between. There are 15 residues in the CDR3.

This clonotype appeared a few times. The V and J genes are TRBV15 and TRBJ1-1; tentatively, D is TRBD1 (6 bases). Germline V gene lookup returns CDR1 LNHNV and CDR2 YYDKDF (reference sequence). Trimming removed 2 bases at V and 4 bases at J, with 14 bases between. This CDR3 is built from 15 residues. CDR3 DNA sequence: TGTGCCACCAGCAGACAACGGACGGGGGCCACTGAAGCTTTCTTT. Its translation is CATSRQRTGATEAFF.

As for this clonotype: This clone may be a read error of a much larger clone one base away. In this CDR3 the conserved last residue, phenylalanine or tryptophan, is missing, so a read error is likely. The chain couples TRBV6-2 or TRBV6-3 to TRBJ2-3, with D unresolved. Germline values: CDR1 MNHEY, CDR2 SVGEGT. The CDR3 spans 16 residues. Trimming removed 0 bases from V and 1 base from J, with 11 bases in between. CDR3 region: CASSYSIAVGTDTQYS. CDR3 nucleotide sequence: TGTGCCAGCAGTTACTCGATTGCGGTGGGCACAGATACGCAGTATTCT.

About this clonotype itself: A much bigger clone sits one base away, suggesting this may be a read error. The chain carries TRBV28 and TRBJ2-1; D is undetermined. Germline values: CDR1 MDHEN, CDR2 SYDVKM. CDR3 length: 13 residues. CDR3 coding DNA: TGTGCCGGCAGTTATGCGACCTACAATGAGCAGTTCTTC. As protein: CAGSYATYNEQFF.

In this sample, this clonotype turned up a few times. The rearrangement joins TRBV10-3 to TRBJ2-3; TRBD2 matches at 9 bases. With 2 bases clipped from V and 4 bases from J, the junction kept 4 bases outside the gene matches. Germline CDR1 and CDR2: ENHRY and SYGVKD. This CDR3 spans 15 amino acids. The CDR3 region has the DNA TGTGCCATCAGTGAGATAGCGGGAGCATCAGATACGCAGTATTTT. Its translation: CAISEIAGASDTQYF.

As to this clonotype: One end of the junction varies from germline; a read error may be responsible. The chain's CDR3 is CASSPYPWNEQFF. CDR3 nucleotides: TGTGCTAGCAGCCCCTACCCGTGGAATGAGCAGTTCTTC. V is TRBV7-6 and J is TRBJ2-1, with no clear D. Germline values: CDR1 SGHVS, CDR2 FNYEAQ. This CDR3 comprises 13 residues. The variable domain in full, with the rest retrieved from reference TRBV7-6 and TRBJ2-1, is GAGVSQSPRYKVTKRGQDVALRCDPISGHVSLYWYRQALGQGPEFLTYFNYEAQQDKSGLPNDRFSAERPEGSISTLTIQRTEQRDSAMYRCASSPYPWNEQFFGPGTRLTVL.

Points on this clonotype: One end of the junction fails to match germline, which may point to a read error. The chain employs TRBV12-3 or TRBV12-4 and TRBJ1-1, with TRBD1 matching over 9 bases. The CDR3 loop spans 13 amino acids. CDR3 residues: CAVRDRVGTEALF. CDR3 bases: TGTGCCGTCCGGGACAGGGTTGGCACTGAAGCTCTCTTT.

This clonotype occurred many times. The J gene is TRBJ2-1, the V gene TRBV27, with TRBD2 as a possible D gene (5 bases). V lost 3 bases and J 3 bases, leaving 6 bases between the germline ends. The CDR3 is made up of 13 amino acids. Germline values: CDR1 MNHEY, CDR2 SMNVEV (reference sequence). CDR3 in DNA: TGTGCCAGCAGTTTTCGGGGCTACAATGAGCAGTTCTTC. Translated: CASSFRGYNEQFF.

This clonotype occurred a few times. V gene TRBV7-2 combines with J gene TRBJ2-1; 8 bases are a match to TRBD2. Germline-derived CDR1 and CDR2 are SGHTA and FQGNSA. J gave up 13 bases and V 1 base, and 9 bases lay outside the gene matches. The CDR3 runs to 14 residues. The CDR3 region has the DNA TGTGCCAGCAGCTTAGGAGGGGGACTAGACTTACAGTTCTTC. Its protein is CASSLGGGLDLQFF.

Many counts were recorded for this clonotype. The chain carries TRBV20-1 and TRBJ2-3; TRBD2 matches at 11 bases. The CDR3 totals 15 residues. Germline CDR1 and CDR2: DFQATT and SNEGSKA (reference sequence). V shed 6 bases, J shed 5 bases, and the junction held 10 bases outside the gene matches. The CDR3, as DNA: TGCAGTGCGAGACTAGCGGGAAGGGAAGGAGATACGCAGTATTTT. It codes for CSARLAGREGDTQYF.

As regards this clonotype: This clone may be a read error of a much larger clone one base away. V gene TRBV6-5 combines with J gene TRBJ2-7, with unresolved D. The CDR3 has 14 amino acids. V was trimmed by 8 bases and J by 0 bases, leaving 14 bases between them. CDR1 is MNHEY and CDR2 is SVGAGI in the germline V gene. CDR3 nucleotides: TGTGCCAGCGGACGGCAGGTGAGCTCCTACGAGCAGTACTTC. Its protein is CASGRQVSSYEQYF.

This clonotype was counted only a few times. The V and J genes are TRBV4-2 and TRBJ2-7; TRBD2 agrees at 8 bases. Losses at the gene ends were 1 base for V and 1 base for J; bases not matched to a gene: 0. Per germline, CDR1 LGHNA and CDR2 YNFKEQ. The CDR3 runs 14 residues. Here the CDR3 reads CASSQAGGSYEQYF. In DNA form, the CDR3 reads TGTGCCAGCAGCCAAGCGGGAGGGTCCTACGAGCAGTACTTC.

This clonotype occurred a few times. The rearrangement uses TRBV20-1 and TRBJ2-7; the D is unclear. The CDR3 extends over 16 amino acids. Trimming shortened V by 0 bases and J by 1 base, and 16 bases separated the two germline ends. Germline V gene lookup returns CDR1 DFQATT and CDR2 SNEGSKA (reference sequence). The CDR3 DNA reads TGCAGTGCTAGAGATCCATGGCAGGAGTTTTCCTACGAGCAGTACTTC. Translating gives CSARDPWQEFSYEQYF.

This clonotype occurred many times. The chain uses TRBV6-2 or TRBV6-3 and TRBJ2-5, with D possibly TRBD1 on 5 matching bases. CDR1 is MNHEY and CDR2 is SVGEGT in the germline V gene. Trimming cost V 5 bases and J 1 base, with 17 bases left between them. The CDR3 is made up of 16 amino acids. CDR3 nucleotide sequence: TGTGCCAGCAGTCCCCTCCGGACAAGAGTCCAAGAGACCCAGTACTTC. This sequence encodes CASSPLRTRVQETQYF.

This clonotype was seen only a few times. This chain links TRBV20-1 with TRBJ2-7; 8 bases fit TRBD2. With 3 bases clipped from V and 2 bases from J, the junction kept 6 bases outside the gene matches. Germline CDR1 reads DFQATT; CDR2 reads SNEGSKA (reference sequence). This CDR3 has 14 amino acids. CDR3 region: CSASEAGGPYEQYF. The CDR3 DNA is TGCAGTGCTAGTGAGGCGGGAGGACCCTACGAGCAGTACTTC.